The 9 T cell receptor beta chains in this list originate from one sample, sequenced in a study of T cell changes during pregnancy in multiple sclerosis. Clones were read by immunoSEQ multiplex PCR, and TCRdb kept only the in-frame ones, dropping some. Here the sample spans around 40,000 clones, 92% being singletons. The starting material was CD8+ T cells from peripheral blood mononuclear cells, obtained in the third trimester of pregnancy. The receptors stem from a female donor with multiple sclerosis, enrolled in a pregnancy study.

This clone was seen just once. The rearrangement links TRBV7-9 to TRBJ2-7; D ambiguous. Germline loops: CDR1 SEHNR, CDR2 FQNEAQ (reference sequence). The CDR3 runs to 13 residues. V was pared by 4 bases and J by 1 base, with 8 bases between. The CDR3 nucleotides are TGTGCCAGCAGCTCCGCTGCGTCCTACGAGCAGTACTTC. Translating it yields CASSSAASYEQYF.

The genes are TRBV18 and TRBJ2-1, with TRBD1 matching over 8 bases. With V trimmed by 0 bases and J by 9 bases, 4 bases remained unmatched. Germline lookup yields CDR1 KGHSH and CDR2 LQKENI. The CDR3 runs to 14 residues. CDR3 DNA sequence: TGTGCCAGCTCACCACCGACAGGGGCCATTGAGCAGTTCTTC. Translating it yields CASSPPTGAIEQFF.

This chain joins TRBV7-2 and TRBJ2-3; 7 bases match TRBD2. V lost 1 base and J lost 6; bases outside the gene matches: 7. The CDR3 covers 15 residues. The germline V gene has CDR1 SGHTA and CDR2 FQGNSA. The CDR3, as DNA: TGTGCCAGCAGCTTAGATGGGACTACCACTGATACGCAGTATTTT. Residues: CASSLDGTTTDTQYF.

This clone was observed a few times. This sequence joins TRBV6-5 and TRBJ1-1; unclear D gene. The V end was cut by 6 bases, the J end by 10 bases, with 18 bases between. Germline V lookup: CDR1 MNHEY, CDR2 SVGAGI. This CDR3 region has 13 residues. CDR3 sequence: CASSPLGPEGAFF. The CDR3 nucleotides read TGTGCCAGCAGCCCCCTGGGCCCGGAGGGAGCTTTCTTT.

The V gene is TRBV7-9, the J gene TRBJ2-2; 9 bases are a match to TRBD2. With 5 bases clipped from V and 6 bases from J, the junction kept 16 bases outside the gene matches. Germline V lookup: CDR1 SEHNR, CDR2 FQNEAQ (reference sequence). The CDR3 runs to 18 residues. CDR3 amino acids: CASSGSTRLAEAPGELFF. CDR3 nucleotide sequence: TGTGCCAGCAGCGGATCAACCAGACTAGCGGAGGCCCCCGGGGAGCTGTTTTTT.

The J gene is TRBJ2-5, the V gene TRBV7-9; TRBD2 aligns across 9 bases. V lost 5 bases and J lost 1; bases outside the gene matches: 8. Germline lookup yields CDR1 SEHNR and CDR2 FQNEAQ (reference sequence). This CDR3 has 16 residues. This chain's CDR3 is CASSLQTSGAQETQYF. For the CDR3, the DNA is TGTGCCAGCAGCCTCCAGACTAGCGGAGCCCAAGAGACCCAGTACTTC.

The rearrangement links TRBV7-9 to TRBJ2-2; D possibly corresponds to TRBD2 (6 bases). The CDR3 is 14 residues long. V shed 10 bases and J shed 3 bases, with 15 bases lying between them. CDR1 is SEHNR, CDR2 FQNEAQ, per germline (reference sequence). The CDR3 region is CAKPRDSHTGELFF. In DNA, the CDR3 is TGTGCCAAGCCTAGGGACTCTCACACCGGGGAGCTGTTTTTT.

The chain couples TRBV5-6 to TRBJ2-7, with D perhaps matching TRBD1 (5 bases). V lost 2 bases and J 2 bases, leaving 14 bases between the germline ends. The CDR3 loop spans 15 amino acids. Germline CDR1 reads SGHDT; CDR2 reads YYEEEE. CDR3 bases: TGTGCCAGCAGCTTTGGCAGGGATCCCCCCTACGAGCAGTACTTC. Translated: CASSFGRDPPYEQYF.

DNA of the CDR3: TGTGCCAGCAGCTTCCCAAACTCCCCGGATGAGCAGTTCTTC. This sequence encodes CASSFPNSPDEQFF. This chain uses TRBV7-9 with TRBJ2-1; D remains ambiguous. CDR1 is SEHNR, CDR2 FQNEAQ, per germline (reference sequence). V lost 3 bases and J 8 bases, leaving 14 bases between the germline ends. This CDR3 spans 14 amino acids.